This T cell receptor (beta chain) is from a study of T cell changes during pregnancy in multiple sclerosis. Profiled with immunoSEQ multiplex PCR; TCRdb holds only in-frame clones, not every one. Among roughly 53,000 clones, 85% to 95% were seen once, and the ten largest hold less than 0.85%. The CDR3 runs to 17 residues. Trimming took 0 bases from V and 8 from J, leaving 22 bases between them. The V gene's germline CDR1 is SGHRS and CDR2 YFSETQ. Sequenced material: CD4+ T cells from peripheral blood mononuclear cells, taken in the third trimester of pregnancy. This sequence originates from a female donor with multiple sclerosis, enrolled in a pregnancy study. The gene calls are TRBV5-1 and TRBJ2-3, with D possibly matching TRBD2 (7 bases). CDR3 bases: TGCGCCAGCAGCTTGGATGGGGGCGGGGGACTTCGGGTTACGCAGTATTTT. It codes for CASSLDGGGGLRVTQYF.